The 4 T cell receptor beta chains below all came from one sample that was sequenced in a study of blood T cell repertoires in COVID-19. Assay used: immunoSEQ multiplex PCR; TCRdb lists only in-frame clones, some missing. The repertoire holds about 25,000 clones, with 85% to 90% as singletons. The sequenced material came from peripheral blood. These receptors came from a human donor in a cohort sampled during active COVID-19.

The J gene is TRBJ2-7, the V gene TRBV5-4, with 11 positions matching TRBD2. Germline V gene sequence: CDR1 SGHNT, CDR2 YYREEE (reference sequence). CDR3 length equals 16 residues. V lost 4 bases and J lost 1; bases outside the gene matches: 7. The CDR3 region is CASSPDSGGASYEQYF. The CDR3 DNA sequence: TGTGCCAGCAGCCCAGATAGCGGGGGGGCGTCCTACGAGCAGTACTTC.

This chain joins TRBV7-8 and TRBJ1-4, with D unclear. V lost 5 bases to trimming and J lost 5 bases, with 9 bases between them. Germline V CDR1 and CDR2: SGHVS, FQNEAQ. CDR3 length: 13 residues. CDR3 nucleotides: TGTGCCAGCAGCCGCGTATTCAATGAAAAACTGTTTTTT. This translates into CASSRVFNEKLFF. Full variable domain (rest looked up from reference TRBV7-8 and TRBJ1-4): GAGVSQSPRYKVAKRGQDVALRCDPISGHVSLFWYQQALGQGPEFLTYFQNEAQLDKSGLPSDRFFAERPEGSVSTLKIQRTQQEDSAVYLCASSRVFNEKLFFGSGTQLSVL.

The genes are TRBV6-2 or TRBV6-3 and TRBJ1-5, with D unclear. The CDR3 sequence is 15 residues long. CDR1 is MNHEY and CDR2 is SVGEGT in the germline V gene. Trimming shortened V by 0 bases and J by 7 bases, and 13 bases separated the two germline ends. The CDR3 sequence: CASSYSTNVGQPQHF. Written as DNA, the CDR3 is TGTGCCAGCAGTTACTCGACTAATGTCGGCCAGCCCCAGCATTTT.

The rearrangement joins TRBV18 to TRBJ2-7, with 8 bases fitting TRBD1. Germline V lookup: CDR1 KGHSH, CDR2 LQKENI. This CDR3 is 15 amino acids long. J lost 2 bases, V lost 4 bases, and 7 bases had no gene match. Here the CDR3 reads CASSRGQGTAYEQYF. In DNA, the CDR3 is TGTGCCAGCTCACGAGGACAGGGAACGGCCTACGAGCAGTACTTC. The full variable domain, its missing parts supplied by reference TRBV18 and TRBJ2-7, is NAGVMQNPRHLVRRRGQEARLRCSPMKGHSHVYWYRQLPEEGLKFMVYLQKENIIDESGMPKERFSAEFPKEGPSILRIQQVVRGDSAAYFCASSRGQGTAYEQYFGPGTRLTVT.